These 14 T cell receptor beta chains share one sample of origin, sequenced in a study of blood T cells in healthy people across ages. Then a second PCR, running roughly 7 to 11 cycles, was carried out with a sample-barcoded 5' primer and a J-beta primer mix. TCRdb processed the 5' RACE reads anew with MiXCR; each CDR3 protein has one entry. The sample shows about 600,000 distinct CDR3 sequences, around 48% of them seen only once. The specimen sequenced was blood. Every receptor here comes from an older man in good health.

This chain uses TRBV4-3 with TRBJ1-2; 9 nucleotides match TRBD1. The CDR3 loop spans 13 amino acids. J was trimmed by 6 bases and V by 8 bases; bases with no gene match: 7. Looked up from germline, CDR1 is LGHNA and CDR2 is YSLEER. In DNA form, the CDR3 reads TGCGCCAGCGGTTTGACAGGGGGAAATGGCTACACCTTC. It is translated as CASGLTGGNGYTF.

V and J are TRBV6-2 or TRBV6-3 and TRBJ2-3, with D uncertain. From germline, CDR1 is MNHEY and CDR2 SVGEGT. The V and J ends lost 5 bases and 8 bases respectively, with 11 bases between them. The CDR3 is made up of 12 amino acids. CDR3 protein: CASSRSQATQYF. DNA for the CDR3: TGTGCCAGCAGTAGAAGCCAGGCTACGCAGTATTTT.

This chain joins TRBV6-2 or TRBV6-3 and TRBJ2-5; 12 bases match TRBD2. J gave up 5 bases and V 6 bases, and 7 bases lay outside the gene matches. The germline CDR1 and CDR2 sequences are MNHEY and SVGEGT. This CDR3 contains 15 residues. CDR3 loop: CASSQGLAGRETQYF. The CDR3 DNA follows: TGTGCCAGCAGCCAAGGACTAGCGGGGCGGGAGACCCAGTACTTC.

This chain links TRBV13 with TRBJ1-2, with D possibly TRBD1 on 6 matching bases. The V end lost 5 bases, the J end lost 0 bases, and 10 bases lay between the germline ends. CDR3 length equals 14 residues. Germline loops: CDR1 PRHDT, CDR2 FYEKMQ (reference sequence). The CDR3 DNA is TGTGCCAGCAGCGGCGGACAGACTAACTATGGCTACACCTTC. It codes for CASSGGQTNYGYTF.

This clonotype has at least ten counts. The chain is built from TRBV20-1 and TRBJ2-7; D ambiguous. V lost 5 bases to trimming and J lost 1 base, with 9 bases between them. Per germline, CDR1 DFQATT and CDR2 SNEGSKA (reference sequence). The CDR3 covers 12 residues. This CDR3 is CSAGAYSYEQYF. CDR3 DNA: TGCAGTGCTGGAGCGTATTCCTACGAGCAGTACTTC.

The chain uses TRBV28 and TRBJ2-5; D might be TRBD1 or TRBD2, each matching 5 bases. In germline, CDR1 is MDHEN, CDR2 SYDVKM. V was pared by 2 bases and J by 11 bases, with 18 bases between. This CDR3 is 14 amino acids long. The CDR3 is CASSLQGPSGEQYF. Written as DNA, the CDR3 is TGTGCCAGCAGTTTACAGGGTCCTTCCGGGGAGCAGTACTTC.

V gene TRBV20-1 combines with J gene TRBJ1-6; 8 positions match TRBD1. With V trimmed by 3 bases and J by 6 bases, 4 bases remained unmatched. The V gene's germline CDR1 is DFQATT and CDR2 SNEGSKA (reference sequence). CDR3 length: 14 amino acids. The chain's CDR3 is CSARQGAGNSPLHF. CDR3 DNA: TGCAGTGCTAGGCAGGGGGCTGGTAATTCACCCCTCCACTTT.

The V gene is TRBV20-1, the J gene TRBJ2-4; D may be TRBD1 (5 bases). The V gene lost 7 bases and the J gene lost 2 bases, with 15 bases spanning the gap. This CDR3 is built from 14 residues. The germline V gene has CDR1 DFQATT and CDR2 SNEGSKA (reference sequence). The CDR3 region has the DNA TGCAGTGGAAGGGGCGGTCTGACCAAAAACATTCAGTACTTC. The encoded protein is CSGRGGLTKNIQYF.

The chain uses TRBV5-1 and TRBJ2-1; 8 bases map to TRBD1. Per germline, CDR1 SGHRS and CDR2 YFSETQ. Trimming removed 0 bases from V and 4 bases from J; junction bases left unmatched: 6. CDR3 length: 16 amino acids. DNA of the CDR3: TGCGCCAGCAGCTTGGGCCAGGGGGCTATTTACAATGAGCAGTTCTTC. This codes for CASSLGQGAIYNEQFF.

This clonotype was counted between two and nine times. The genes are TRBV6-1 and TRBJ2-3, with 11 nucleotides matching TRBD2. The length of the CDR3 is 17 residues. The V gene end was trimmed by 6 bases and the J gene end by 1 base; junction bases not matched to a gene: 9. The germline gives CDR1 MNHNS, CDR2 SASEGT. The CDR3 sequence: CASSPGTSGTRTDTQYF. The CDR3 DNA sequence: TGTGCCAGCAGCCCCGGGACTAGCGGAACTCGCACAGATACGCAGTATTTT.

CDR3 in amino acids: CASTPWASGTGELFF. In nucleotides, the CDR3 is TGTGCCAGTACCCCCTGGGCCAGTGGAACCGGGGAGCTGTTTTTT. The chain uses TRBV9 and TRBJ2-2; no clear D gene. This CDR3 has 15 residues. Between the trimmed V and J ends, which lost 8 bases and 5 bases, there was a span of 19 bases. Germline CDR1 is SGDLS and CDR2 is YYNGEE. The full variable domain, its missing parts supplied by reference TRBV9 and TRBJ2-2, is DSGVTQTPKHLITATGQRVTLRCSPRSGDLSVYWYQQSLDQGLQFLIQYYNGEERAKGNILERFSAQQFPDLHSELNLSSLELGDSALYFCASTPWASGTGELFFGEGSRLTVL.

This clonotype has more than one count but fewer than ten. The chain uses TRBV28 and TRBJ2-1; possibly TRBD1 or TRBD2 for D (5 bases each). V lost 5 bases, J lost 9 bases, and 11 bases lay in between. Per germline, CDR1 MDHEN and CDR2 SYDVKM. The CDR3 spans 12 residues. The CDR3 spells CASSLRGGEQFF. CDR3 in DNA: TGTGCCAGCAGTCTGAGGGGTGGTGAGCAGTTCTTC.

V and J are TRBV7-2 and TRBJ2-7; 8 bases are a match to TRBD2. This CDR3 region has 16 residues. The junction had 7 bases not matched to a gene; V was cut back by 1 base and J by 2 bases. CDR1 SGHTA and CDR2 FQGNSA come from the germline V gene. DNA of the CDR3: TGTGCCAGCAGCTTAGACGCGGGAGGTCTCCCCTACGAGCAGTACTTC. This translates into CASSLDAGGLPYEQYF. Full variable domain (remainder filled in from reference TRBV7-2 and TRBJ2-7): GAGVSQSPSNKVTEKGKDVELRCDPISGHTALYWYRQSLGQGLEFLIYFQGNSAPDKSGLPSDRFSAERTGGSVSTLTIQRTQQEDSAVYLCASSLDAGGLPYEQYFGPGTRLTVT.

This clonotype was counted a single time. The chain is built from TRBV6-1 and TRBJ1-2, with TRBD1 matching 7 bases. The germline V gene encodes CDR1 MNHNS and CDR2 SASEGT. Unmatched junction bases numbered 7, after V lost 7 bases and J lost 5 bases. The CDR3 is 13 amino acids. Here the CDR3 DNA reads TGTGCCAGCACCCAGGGGGTCCCTTATGGCTACACCTTC. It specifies CASTQGVPYGYTF.